Each of the 24 T cell receptor beta chains below was sequenced from the same sample in a study of T-cell memory formation after mild COVID-19. TCRdb processed the 5' RACE reads anew with MiXCR; each CDR3 protein has one entry. The repertoire includes a few hundred thousand distinct CDR3 sequences, about 20% of them detected once, and 7% to 9% sits in the top ten. Material: PBMCs or a T cell subset sorted from them (not recorded which). Receptors were obtained from an adult woman who had mild COVID-19 (a few samples of this study predate the infection). Cell type and time point are not known.

The chain is built from TRBV7-9 and TRBJ2-7; 11 positions match TRBD2. J was trimmed by 6 bases and V by 5 bases; bases with no gene match: 9. CDR1 is SEHNR and CDR2 is FQNEAQ in the germline V gene (reference sequence). The CDR3 consists of 15 residues. The CDR3 nucleotides read TGTGCCAGCAGCCCGCCGGGACTAGCGGAATCCGAGCAGTACTTC. Amino acids: CASSPPGLAESEQYF.

This clonotype turned up a few times. The genes are TRBV21-1 and TRBJ2-7. TRBV21-1 is a known pseudogene. The CDR3 spans 14 residues. As DNA, the CDR3 is TGTGCCAGCAGCAAATGGTCGGAGACCTACGAGCAGTACTTC. Translating it yields CASSKWSETYEQYF.

The V gene is TRBV7-6, the J gene TRBJ2-5; 10 bases are shared with TRBD2. Trimming cost V 1 base and J 4 bases; bases outside gene matches: 12. Germline loops: CDR1 SGHVS, CDR2 FNYEAQ. The CDR3 is made up of 18 amino acids. The DNA of the CDR3 is TGTGCCAGCAGCTTAGATGGTGGTCTAGCGGGAGCAGGAGAGACCCAGTACTTC. It encodes CASSLDGGLAGAGETQYF.

This chain joins TRBV7-2 and TRBJ2-7; tentative D call: TRBD1 (5 bases). Germline CDR1 reads SGHTA; CDR2 reads FQGNSA. The CDR3 extends over 14 amino acids. V was trimmed by 1 base and J by 2 bases, leaving 9 bases between them. This chain's CDR3 is CASSLGPGTYEQYF. The CDR3, as DNA: TGTGCCAGCAGCTTAGGTCCAGGGACCTACGAGCAGTACTTC.

The chain is built from TRBV5-6 and TRBJ2-3; no clear D gene. Trimming removed 0 bases from V and 5 bases from J, with 4 bases in between. CDR1 is SGHDT, CDR2 YYEEEE, per germline. The CDR3 runs 12 residues. CDR3 sequence reads: CASSLDQDTQYF. The CDR3 DNA reads TGTGCCAGCAGCTTGGATCAAGATACGCAGTATTTT. The full variable domain, in which reference TRBV5-6 and TRBJ2-3 provide the parts outside the CDR3, is DAGVTQSPTHLIKTRGQQVTLRCSPKSGHDTVSWYQQALGQGPQFIFQYYEEEERQRGNFPDRFSGHQFPNYSSELNVNALLLGDSALYLCASSLDQDTQYFGPGTRLTVL.

This clonotype is a singleton in its sample. The CDR3 here is CASSPYAGLNTGELFF. Here the CDR3 DNA reads TGTGCCAGCAGCCCCTACGCGGGCCTAAACACCGGGGAGCTGTTTTTT. The chain joins TRBV3-1 to TRBJ2-2, with D possibly matching TRBD2 (5 bases). Per germline, CDR1 LGHDT and CDR2 YNNKEL (reference sequence). The CDR3 contains 16 residues. V dropped 4 bases and J dropped 2 bases, with 14 bases sitting between them.

V usage is TRBV19 and J usage is TRBJ2-3, with 14 bases lining up with TRBD2. V was clipped by 7 bases and J by 5 bases; unmatched bases: 5. CDR1 is LNHDA, CDR2 SQIVND, per germline (reference sequence). CDR3 length: 15 residues. The CDR3 DNA sequence: TGTGCCAGTACTCTGGGACTAGCGGGAGTAGATACGCAGTATTTT. Its protein is CASTLGLAGVDTQYF.

The rearrangement joins TRBV7-9 to TRBJ1-6; 10 nucleotides agree with TRBD1. This CDR3 has 15 amino acids. In germline, CDR1 is SEHNR, CDR2 FQNEAQ (reference sequence). V lost 5 bases to trimming and J lost 9 bases; unmatched junction nucleotides: 7. CDR3 in DNA: TGTGCCAGCAGCCCACTTTGGGACAGGGGTTCACCCCTCCACTTT. Translating it yields CASSPLWDRGSPLHF.

The chain combines TRBV7-9 with TRBJ1-2; TRBD1 matches 7 bases. Germline V CDR1 and CDR2: SEHNR, FQNEAQ (reference sequence). The CDR3 spans 14 residues. Trimming cost V 2 bases and J 6 bases; bases outside gene matches: 6. CDR3 protein: CASSLPGQIDGYTF. CDR3 sequence (DNA): TGTGCCAGCAGCTTACCGGGACAGATCGATGGCTACACCTTC.

The chain recombines TRBV30 with TRBJ2-1; perhaps TRBD2 as D (5 bases). CDR1 and CDR2 from the germline V gene are GTSNPN and SVGIG (reference sequence). The CDR3 consists of 14 residues. V lost 2 bases and J 5 bases, leaving 13 bases between the germline ends. CDR3 loop: CAWSLRGFDNEQFF. The CDR3 region has the DNA TGTGCCTGGAGTCTTCGGGGTTTCGACAATGAGCAGTTCTTC.

The V call is TRBV7-9, the J call TRBJ1-2; 8 positions agree with TRBD1. CDR3 length: 16 amino acids. V shed 2 bases, J shed 3 bases, and the junction held 8 bases outside the gene matches. Germline V gene lookup returns CDR1 SEHNR and CDR2 FQNEAQ (reference sequence). The CDR3 nucleotides are TGTGCCAGCAGCTTATCCCCGGCGACAGGGGACTATGGCTACACCTTC. Residues: CASSLSPATGDYGYTF.

This clonotype was detected a few times. Written as DNA, the CDR3 is TGCAGCGTTGAGAGGTCTTACGAGCAGTACTTC. Residues: CSVERSYEQYF. This sequence joins TRBV29-1 and TRBJ2-7; no reliable D call. Deletions cut 3 bases from V and 4 bases from J, with 7 bases between. Per the germline V gene, CDR1 is SQVTM and CDR2 is ANQGSEA. There are 11 residues in the CDR3.

This clonotype showed up just a few times. The chain couples TRBV18 to TRBJ2-3; D gene unclear. The CDR3 runs 13 residues. V was trimmed by 4 bases and J by 2 bases, leaving 7 bases between them. Germline loops: CDR1 KGHSH, CDR2 LQKENI. In DNA, the CDR3 is TGTGCCAGCTCACAGCCCGACACAGATACGCAGTATTTT. Protein sequence: CASSQPDTDTQYF.

This clonotype turned up a few times. The V call is TRBV11-2, the J call TRBJ2-3, with D unresolved. The V and J ends lost 3 bases and 6 bases respectively, with 13 bases between them. This CDR3 spans 14 amino acids. The germline gives CDR1 SGHAT, CDR2 FQNNGV. CDR3 sequence (DNA): TGTGCCAGCAGCTTTAGTCGGGTGCGCGATACGCAGTATTTT. Amino acid sequence: CASSFSRVRDTQYF.

This clonotype was recorded many times. This chain connects TRBV3-1 to TRBJ2-1, with 9 bases fitting TRBD1. The CDR3 runs to 17 residues. CDR1 is LGHDT, CDR2 YNNKEL, per germline (reference sequence). The V gene end was trimmed by 0 bases and the J gene end by 4 bases; junction bases not matched to a gene: 7. Written as DNA, the CDR3 is TGTGCCAGCAGCCAAGATGAGGGACAGGGCTATTACAATGAGCAGTTCTTC. Amino acid sequence: CASSQDEGQGYYNEQFF.

This clonotype was detected a few times. The V gene is TRBV3-1, the J gene TRBJ2-3, with 10 bases identical to TRBD2. Germline V lookup: CDR1 LGHDT, CDR2 YNNKEL (reference sequence). This CDR3 is built from 16 residues. Germline trimming cut 4 bases from V and 0 bases from J; bases unmatched to any gene: 4. Here the CDR3 DNA reads TGTGCCAGCAGCCGGACTAGCGGAATAAGCACAGATACGCAGTATTTT. Its protein product is CASSRTSGISTDTQYF.

This clonotype was seen only a few times. V and J are TRBV5-1 and TRBJ1-1, with a weak D call TRBD1 (6 bases). This CDR3 region has 15 residues. Germline V gene lookup returns CDR1 SGHRS and CDR2 YFSETQ. V gave up 4 bases and J gave up 3 bases, with 16 bases separating them. The CDR3 spells CASSPLGGGHTEAFF. The DNA for the CDR3 is TGCGCCAGCAGCCCCCTCGGGGGGGGGCACACTGAAGCTTTCTTT.

The chain has TRBV7-9 and TRBJ1-4; D gene uncertain. The CDR3 runs to 17 residues. Trimming stripped 4 bases from V and 0 bases from J, with 15 bases between. Germline values: CDR1 SEHNR, CDR2 FQNEAQ (reference sequence). CDR3 nucleotides: TGTGCCAGCAGCTCACTAGCCGGAGAACCAACTAATGAAAAACTGTTTTTT. Amino acids: CASSSLAGEPTNEKLFF.

This chain uses TRBV5-4 with TRBJ2-5, with TRBD1 as a possible D gene (6 bases). V was cut by 5 bases and J by 5 bases, with 13 bases left in between. CDR1 is SGHNT and CDR2 is YYREEE in the germline V gene (reference sequence). The CDR3 has 13 amino acids. CDR3 amino acids: CASRSGVEETQYF. CDR3 sequence (DNA): TGTGCCAGCAGGTCAGGGGTTGAGGAGACCCAGTACTTC.

This clonotype has only a few counts. This chain uses TRBV7-9 with TRBJ2-7; no clear D. V lost 5 bases and J 0 bases, leaving 14 bases between the germline ends. CDR1 is SEHNR, CDR2 FQNEAQ, per germline (reference sequence). This CDR3 comprises 15 residues. DNA of the CDR3: TGTGCCAGCAGCAGCCTTCGGAACAGCTCCTACGAGCAGTACTTC. Translation gives CASSSLRNSSYEQYF.

There are many counts of this clonotype. The chain links TRBV7-8 to TRBJ2-1; possibly TRBD2 for D (7 bases). Per germline, CDR1 SGHVS and CDR2 FQNEAQ. V shed 3 bases and J shed 8 bases, with 11 bases lying between them. This CDR3 is built from 13 residues. The CDR3, as DNA: TGTGCCAGCAGCTTGGTGGGGGGGCATGAGCAGTTCTTC. Protein sequence: CASSLVGGHEQFF. Full variable domain (rest looked up from reference TRBV7-8 and TRBJ2-1): GAGVSQSPRYKVAKRGQDVALRCDPISGHVSLFWYQQALGQGPEFLTYFQNEAQLDKSGLPSDRFFAERPEGSVSTLKIQRTQQEDSAVYLCASSLVGGHEQFFGPGTRLTVL.

The rearrangement uses TRBV7-2 and TRBJ2-7, with D possibly called TRBD1 or TRBD2 (6 bases each). Germline CDR1 SGHTA, CDR2 FQGNSA. The CDR3 is 13 amino acids. V was shortened by 5 bases and J by 5 bases, with 13 bases between the two germline ends. As DNA, the CDR3 is TGTGCCAGCAGCGTCATGAGGGGGGACGAGCAGTACTTC. Its translation: CASSVMRGDEQYF.

This chain links TRBV27 with TRBJ1-6, with D perhaps matching TRBD1 (6 bases). Germline V CDR1 and CDR2: MNHEY, SMNVEV (reference sequence). V was shortened by 5 bases and J by 5 bases, with 16 bases between the two germline ends. The CDR3 length is 16 residues. The CDR3 DNA reads as TGTGCCAGCAGTGTCGCCAGGGGTTCGAATAATTCACCCCTCCACTTT. This gives the protein CASSVARGSNNSPLHF.

This clonotype was picked up a small number of times. The rearrangement uses TRBV7-3 and TRBJ2-2, with D possibly being TRBD2 (5 bases). CDR1 is SGHTA, CDR2 FQGTGA, per germline. This CDR3 contains 15 residues. The V end was cut by 5 bases, the J end by 6 bases, with 16 bases between. CDR3 sequence (DNA): TGTGCCAGCAGCCCCCCTAACATCGGGGCCGGGGAGCTGTTTTTT. This encodes CASSPPNIGAGELFF.